A selection of T cell receptor beta chains follows, all from one sample in a study of T cells after yellow fever vaccination. TCRdb used MiXCR to reprocess the 5' RACE reads, holding one entry per CDR3 protein. Altogether some 400,000 distinct CDR3 sequences are present, under 7.5% being singletons, with the ten largest covering about 15%. The starting material was PBMCs, obtained 5 days after the yellow fever booster vaccination. Source of these receptors: a man aged 30 to 39 who received the YFV17D yellow fever vaccine. CDR3s include the opening cysteine and the closing phenylalanine or tryptophan. The D gene is left open where the match is weak. Clone sizes are given selectively: once, few, many, or a class where the clone is expanded.

TRBJ2-2,TRBV6-5,.,few,TGTGCCAGCACCGACCAGGACAGTAACACCGGGGAGCTGTTTTTT,CASTDQDSNTGELFF
TRBJ2-5,TRBV5-4,TRBD2,few,TGTGCCAGCACCCGAGGACTAGCGGGAGGTTTTTGGGAGACCCAGTACTTC,CASTRGLAGGFWETQYF
TRBJ2-1,TRBV11-1,TRBD2,few,TGTGCCAGCAGCTTAGCCCACACCGGGACTAGCGGGTCCAATGAGCAGTTCTTC,CASSLAHTGTSGSNEQFF
TRBJ2-1,TRBV23-1,TRBD1,few,TGCGCCAGCAGTCAGGGACAGAACAATGAGCAGTTCTTC,CASSQGQNNEQFF
TRBJ2-7,TRBV28,TRBD2,once,TGTACCAGCTGTTCGCTAGCGGGAGGGCCCCTCGGCTCCTACGAGCAGTACTTC,CTSCSLAGGPLGSYEQYF
TRBJ2-1,TRBV20-1,TRBD2,many,TGCAGTGCCACACCGTTGACTAGCGGGATTCACCATGAGCAGTTCTTC,CSATPLTSGIHHEQFF
TRBJ1-1,TRBV20-1,.,few,TGCAGTGCTAGAATGGGGGGCGGAAACACTGAAGCTTTCTTT,CSARMGGGNTEAFF
TRBJ2-5,TRBV20-1,.,.,TGCAGTGCACGGACAGCTCTGAGGGAGACCCAGTACTTC,CSARTALRETQYF
TRBJ2-3,TRBV4-2,TRBD2,.,TGTGCCAGCAGCCAAGCCACTAGCGGCAGAGATACGCAGTATTTT,CASSQATSGRDTQYF
TRBJ2-7,TRBV29-1,TRBD1,many,TGCAGCGTCGCTAATTGGGACAGGGGCCTCGAGCAGTACTTC,CSVANWDRGLEQYF
TRBJ2-2,TRBV20-1,.,few,TGCTGTGCTAGGGGTCCTAAAGTTCTGAACACCGGGGAGCTGTTTTTT,CCARGPKVLNTGELFF
TRBJ2-5,TRBV28,.,many,TGTGCCAGCAAACAAGAGACCCAGTACTTC,CASKQETQYF
TRBJ2-2,TRBV9,.,many,TGTGCCAGCACCCTCTCTAATACGAACACCGGGGAGCTGTTTTTT,CASTLSNTNTGELFF